The 21 T cell receptor beta chains listed next were all sequenced from one sample in a study of blood T cell repertoires in COVID-19. Produced via immunoSEQ multiplex PCR; TCRdb's table is partial and in-frame only. The repertoire consists of about 110,000 clones, with around 83% occurring once and the leading ten covering under 8%. Sequencing was done on a sample of peripheral blood. Source of these receptors: a woman of 80 years or more with active or convalescent COVID-19.

The chain recombines TRBV10-3 with TRBJ2-3; 7 positions match TRBD2. CDR3 length: 17 residues. CDR1 and CDR2 (germline): ENHRY, SYGVKD. V shed 6 bases, J shed 5 bases, and the junction held 17 bases outside the gene matches. CDR3 coding DNA: TGTGCCATCAGCTGGACCCCCAGGCTAGCGGAGCAAGATACGCAGTATTTT. Translated: CAISWTPRLAEQDTQYF.

The rearrangement links TRBV25-1 to TRBJ2-1; 8 nucleotides match TRBD2. Trimming removed 3 bases from V and 5 bases from J; junction bases left unmatched: 12. CDR1 is MGHDK and CDR2 is SYGVNS in the germline V gene. This CDR3 is 17 amino acids long. CDR3 bases: TGTGCCAGCAGTGACCGTCTTGCGGGAGGACTACACAATGAGCAGTTCTTC. Translated: CASSDRLAGGLHNEQFF.

This clone was counted only a few times. The V call is TRBV2, the J call TRBJ2-5; 11 nucleotides align to TRBD2. The V gene end was trimmed by 5 bases and the J gene end by 7 bases; junction bases not matched to a gene: 15. Germline V lookup: CDR1 SNHLY, CDR2 FYNNEI. The CDR3 totals 17 residues. CDR3 nucleotides: TGTGCCAGCAGTCCTAGACTAGCGGGATCTGGGACGGGGACCCAGTACTTC. Translation: CASSPRLAGSGTGTQYF.

The V gene is TRBV5-1, the J gene TRBJ2-1, with 10 bases lining up with TRBD2. The CDR3 covers 13 residues. Per germline, CDR1 SGHRS and CDR2 YFSETQ. V lost 4 bases to trimming and J lost 5 bases; unmatched junction nucleotides: 0. Written as DNA, the CDR3 is TGCGCCAGCAGCCTAGCGGGGGACAATGAGCAGTTCTTC. Residues: CASSLAGDNEQFF.

This clone was detected only a few times. The chain carries TRBV7-8 and TRBJ1-5; the D gene is possibly TRBD1 (6 bases). CDR1 and CDR2 (germline): SGHVS, FQNEAQ. The CDR3 spans 16 residues. V gave up 5 bases and J gave up 2 bases, with 16 bases separating them. The chain's CDR3 is CASSRSGGAGNQPQHF. The CDR3 DNA sequence: TGTGCCAGCAGCAGATCGGGGGGGGCTGGCAATCAGCCCCAGCATTTT.

This sequence joins TRBV7-3 and TRBJ2-1; 7 nucleotides line up with TRBD2. The V segment lost 3 bases and the J segment 2 bases; nucleotides outside the gene matches: 4. The CDR3 totals 15 residues. The germline gives CDR1 SGHTA, CDR2 FQGTGA. The CDR3 nucleotides are TGTGCCAGCAGCTTGCGCCGGGGGGCCTACAATGAGCAGTTCTTC. Its protein product is CASSLRRGAYNEQFF.

This chain links TRBV28 with TRBJ2-7; D remains ambiguous. V was trimmed by 7 bases and J by 7 bases, leaving 11 bases between them. The CDR3 is 11 amino acids. Germline loops: CDR1 MDHEN, CDR2 SYDVKM. The CDR3 nucleotides read TGTGCCAGCAACACACTACGAGAGCAGTACTTC. It translates to CASNTLREQYF.

The genes are TRBV5-1 and TRBJ2-7; TRBD2 matches at 9 bases. This CDR3 comprises 17 residues. CDR1 is SGHRS, CDR2 YFSETQ, per germline. Germline trimming cut 3 bases from V and 5 bases from J; bases unmatched to any gene: 15. The CDR3 DNA reads as TGCGCCAGCAGCTCTCGGGTTGTGGCGGGAGGGTCGGACGAGCAGTACTTC. This sequence encodes CASSSRVVAGGSDEQYF.

The rearrangement links TRBV9 to TRBJ1-3; no clear D gene. The germline V gene encodes CDR1 SGDLS and CDR2 YYNGEE. Trimming removed 0 bases from V and 0 bases from J, with 10 bases in between. This CDR3 is built from 16 residues. The CDR3 reads CASSVAGESSGNTIYF. The CDR3 DNA reads TGTGCCAGCAGCGTAGCTGGGGAGAGCTCTGGAAACACCATATATTTT.

The V and J genes are TRBV2 and TRBJ2-2; TRBD1 agrees at 7 bases. Germline V CDR1 and CDR2: SNHLY, FYNNEI. CDR3 length equals 16 residues. The trim removed 6 bases at V and 1 base at J, leaving 8 bases unmatched. The CDR3 region is CASRESWDRNTGELFF. Written as DNA, the CDR3 is TGTGCCAGCAGGGAATCATGGGACAGGAACACCGGGGAGCTGTTTTTT.

The chain couples TRBV7-9 to TRBJ2-7; maybe TRBD1 (6 bases). Germline lookup yields CDR1 SEHNR and CDR2 FQNEAQ (reference sequence). Trimming removed 6 bases from V and 1 base from J, with 10 bases in between. The CDR3 is 13 amino acids. The CDR3 DNA follows: TGTGCCAGCAGTAGACAGGAGTCCTACGAGCAGTACTTC. Translated: CASSRQESYEQYF.

The chain links TRBV7-9 to TRBJ2-3; 7 bases are shared with TRBD2. Trimming cost V 8 bases and J 2 bases; bases outside gene matches: 10. Germline lookup yields CDR1 SEHNR and CDR2 FQNEAQ (reference sequence). This CDR3 contains 15 residues. CDR3: CASQRPSGLTDTQYF. DNA of the CDR3: TGTGCCAGCCAGAGGCCTAGCGGCCTCACAGATACGCAGTATTTT.

The chain joins TRBV27 to TRBJ1-1; tentative D call: TRBD1 (6 bases). Trimming cost V 0 bases and J 4 bases, with 15 bases left between them. The CDR3 is 16 amino acids. CDR1 and CDR2 from the germline V gene are MNHEY and SMNVEV (reference sequence). CDR3 region: CASSLSSWGLITEAFF. The CDR3 DNA is TGTGCCAGCAGTTTATCGTCTTGGGGGCTCATCACTGAAGCTTTCTTT.

The chain links TRBV5-1 to TRBJ2-3; possible D gene TRBD2, 5 bases. CDR1 and CDR2 from the germline V gene are SGHRS and YFSETQ. The CDR3 is made up of 16 amino acids. Trimming removed 1 base from V and 1 base from J, with 13 bases in between. The CDR3 region is CASSLYRSAGTDTQYF. CDR3 sequence (DNA): TGCGCCAGCAGCTTGTATCGCTCAGCGGGCACAGATACGCAGTATTTT.

The rearrangement uses TRBV18 and TRBJ1-3, with D uncertain. Germline CDR1 is KGHSH and CDR2 is LQKENI. The V end lost 2 bases, the J end lost 0 bases, and 8 bases lay between the germline ends. The CDR3 spans 15 residues. In DNA form, the CDR3 reads TGTGCCAGCTCACCAGGTCTAAGCTCTGGAAACACCATATATTTT. Its translation is CASSPGLSSGNTIYF.

The J gene is TRBJ2-7, the V gene TRBV18; 7 bases line up with TRBD2. V trimming: 4 bases; J trimming: 2 bases; junction bases outside the gene matches: 8. The CDR3 extends over 15 amino acids. CDR1 is KGHSH and CDR2 is LQKENI in the germline V gene. The CDR3 region has the DNA TGTGCCAGCTCACTCGGGTCTAGCGGAACCTACGAGCAGTACTTC. Protein: CASSLGSSGTYEQYF.

V and J are TRBV9 and TRBJ1-3; D unresolved. The length of the CDR3 is 15 residues. V was cut by 3 bases and J by 0 bases, with 10 bases left in between. Per the germline V gene, CDR1 is SGDLS and CDR2 is YYNGEE. The CDR3: CASSAGLTSGNTIYF. The CDR3 DNA reads TGTGCCAGCAGCGCAGGACTTACCTCTGGAAACACCATATATTTT.

This clone has a single count. The chain has TRBV10-3 and TRBJ2-7, with 11 nucleotides matching TRBD2. Germline assignment: CDR1 ENHRY and CDR2 SYGVKD. This CDR3 is 15 amino acids long. Trimming removed 6 bases from V and 1 base from J; junction bases left unmatched: 5. As DNA, the CDR3 is TGTGCCATCAGCGCGGGGACTAGCGGTTCCTACGAGCAGTACTTC. Its protein is CAISAGTSGSYEQYF.

This clone was detected only a few times. The genes are TRBV4-2 and TRBJ1-5; weak D call: TRBD1 (6 bases). The V gene lost 0 bases and the J gene lost 3 bases, with 9 bases spanning the gap. This CDR3 is built from 15 residues. Germline CDR1 LGHNA, CDR2 YNFKEQ. The CDR3 sequence is CASSQEQGYNQPQHF. As DNA, the CDR3 is TGTGCCAGCAGCCAAGAACAGGGATACAATCAGCCCCAGCATTTT.

This clone came up a few times. V gene TRBV28 combines with J gene TRBJ1-1; D gene uncertain. This CDR3 comprises 16 residues. Looked up from germline, CDR1 is MDHEN and CDR2 is SYDVKM. V was clipped by 2 bases and J by 1 base, with 14 bases between them. Written as DNA, the CDR3 is TGTGCCAGCAGTTTAAGTTTCGGTGGGAGGAACACTGAAGCTTTCTTT. Encoded protein: CASSLSFGGRNTEAFF.

This clone appeared a few times. The gene calls are TRBV5-5 and TRBJ1-6, with 7 bases fitting TRBD1. The V segment lost 4 bases and the J segment 0 bases; nucleotides outside the gene matches: 4. The CDR3 totals 16 residues. The germline V gene has CDR1 SGHKS and CDR2 YYEKEE (reference sequence). The CDR3 DNA reads as TGTGCCAGCAGCAGGAACAGGGGCTCCTATAATTCACCCCTCCACTTT. It translates to CASSRNRGSYNSPLHF.